Shown below are 12 T cell receptor beta chains from a single sample sequenced in a study of identical twins. TCRdb re-called the 5' RACE reads through MiXCR, storing one row per CDR3 protein. The data hold around 490,000 distinct CDR3 sequences, with 12% to 15% observed a single time. This same sample was also taken into another study, of yellow fever vaccine responses in identical twins.

The sequenced sample was CD4+ T cells sorted from blood. The receptors shown here come from a woman aged 18 to 35 in good health.

This clonotype has a handful of counts. The CDR3 DNA is TGTGCCAGCAGCTTAGTTCGACAGGAGCAGTATTTT. It yields the protein CASSLVRQEQYF. The V call is TRBV7-2, the J call TRBJ2-3, with D maybe TRBD1 (6 bases). Between the trimmed V and J ends, which lost 1 base and 11 bases, there was a span of 10 bases. The CDR3 extends over 12 amino acids. CDR1 and CDR2 from the germline V gene are SGHTA and FQGNSA.

This sequence joins TRBV6-1 and TRBJ2-1, with 10 positions matching TRBD2. The CDR3 length is 18 residues. Germline lookup yields CDR1 MNHNS and CDR2 SASEGT. V lost 2 bases and J lost 3; bases outside the gene matches: 10. The CDR3 region has the DNA TGTGCCAGCAGTGAAACTCAACCGGGACTAGCGAACTACAATGAGCAGTTCTTC. It is translated as CASSETQPGLANYNEQFF.

This clonotype was seen many times. The genes are TRBV4-1 and TRBJ2-1; 15 bases agree with TRBD2. The CDR3 is made up of 17 amino acids. CDR1 and CDR2 (germline): MGHRA, YSYEKL. V gave up 1 base and J gave up 3 bases; unmatched junction bases: 1. The CDR3: CASSQGTSGRGYNEQFF. Here the CDR3 DNA reads TGCGCCAGCAGCCAAGGGACTAGCGGGAGGGGCTACAATGAGCAGTTCTTC.

This clonotype was picked up a small number of times. This chain uses TRBV5-1 with TRBJ2-3, with TRBD1 as a possible D gene (6 bases). The CDR3 spans 15 residues. Germline CDR1 reads SGHRS; CDR2 reads YFSETQ. V gave up 6 bases and J gave up 1 base, with 15 bases separating them. CDR3 nucleotide sequence: TGCGCCAGCACCGAGCAGGCAGGGGGCACAGATACGCAGTATTTT. It specifies CASTEQAGGTDTQYF.

Remarks on this clonotype: One junction end does not reproduce the germline sequence, and a read error may be involved. The chain couples TRBV20-1 to TRBJ2-2; D might be TRBD1 or TRBD2, each matching 6 bases. This CDR3 has 17 amino acids. CDR1 and CDR2 from the germline V gene are DFQATT and SNEGSKA (reference sequence). This CDR3 is CCASAQWGASGTGELFF. In DNA, the CDR3 is TGCTGTGCTAGCGCCCAGTGGGGGGCCTCGGGTACCGGGGAGCTGTTTTTT.

V gene TRBV10-3 combines with J gene TRBJ2-7, with 8 bases that match TRBD1. CDR1 is ENHRY, CDR2 SYGVKD, per germline. V trimming: 5 bases; J trimming: 5 bases; junction bases outside the gene matches: 8. CDR3 length: 14 amino acids. This chain's CDR3 is CAISSADRADEQYV. CDR3 sequence (DNA): TGTGCCATCAGTAGCGCGGACAGGGCGGACGAGCAGTACGTC.

The chain joins TRBV3-1 to TRBJ2-5; TRBD2 aligns across 8 bases. Germline loops: CDR1 LGHDT, CDR2 YNNKEL (reference sequence). The CDR3 is 14 amino acids. The J segment lost 2 bases and the V segment lost 8 bases, leaving 7 bases of the junction unmatched. The CDR3 DNA reads TGTGCCAGCTCAGAAGCGGGAGTTCAAGAGACCCAGTACTTC. Translation: CASSEAGVQETQYF.

The sample holds a few counts of this clonotype. The chain uses TRBV5-1 and TRBJ2-1; 8 bases line up with TRBD1. The CDR3 length is 14 residues. The ends lost 4 bases at V and 7 bases at J; junction bases unmatched: 7. CDR1 is SGHRS, CDR2 YFSETQ, per germline. Here the CDR3 reads CASSTGQGRNEQFF. DNA for the CDR3: TGCGCCAGCAGCACCGGACAGGGAAGGAATGAGCAGTTCTTC.

This clonotype was recorded at least ten times. The rearrangement links TRBV5-1 to TRBJ2-5, with 7 bases aligning to TRBD1. There are 13 residues in the CDR3. J lost 1 base, V lost 5 bases, and 2 bases had no gene match. The germline V gene has CDR1 SGHRS and CDR2 YFSETQ. The CDR3 DNA reads as TGCGCCAGCAGACGACAGGGCCAAGAGACCCAGTACTTC. It encodes CASRRQGQETQYF. The variable domain in full, completed from reference TRBV5-1 and TRBJ2-5, reads KAGVTQTPRYLIKTRGQQVTLSCSPISGHRSVSWYQQTPGQGLQFLFEYFSETQRNKGNFPGRFSGRQFSNSRSEMNVSTLELGDSALYLCASRRQGQETQYFGPGTRLLVL.

This clonotype has more than one count but fewer than ten. The chain joins TRBV4-1 to TRBJ2-3; 7 bases line up with TRBD2. The ends lost 0 bases at V and 7 bases at J; junction bases unmatched: 7. This CDR3 region has 15 residues. The germline CDR1 and CDR2 sequences are MGHRA and YSYEKL. The CDR3 is CASSQEERGIYTQYF. Written as DNA, the CDR3 is TGCGCCAGCAGCCAAGAAGAGCGGGGTATTTATACGCAGTATTTT.

The chain joins TRBV20-1 to TRBJ1-1; TRBD1 aligns across 7 bases. Trimming cost V 6 bases and J 8 bases; bases outside gene matches: 9. Per the germline V gene, CDR1 is DFQATT and CDR2 is SNEGSKA (reference sequence). The CDR3 has 12 amino acids. CDR3 nucleotide sequence: TGCAGTGCAGAAACAGGGGAGGAAGAAGCTTTCTTT. Protein product: CSAETGEEEAFF.

The chain is built from TRBV25-1 and TRBJ2-3; D may correspond to TRBD1 or TRBD2 (5 bases each). CDR1 is MGHDK and CDR2 is SYGVNS in the germline V gene. The CDR3 length is 14 residues. V lost 4 bases, J lost 5 bases, and 13 bases lay in between. The CDR3 loop is CASSGGSSGDTQYF. CDR3 nucleotides: TGTGCCAGCAGTGGGGGGTCGAGTGGAGATACGCAGTATTTT.